This T cell receptor beta chain stems from a study of T cells in Graves' hyperthyroidism and ophthalmopathy. Unmatched junction bases numbered 12, after V lost 3 bases and J lost 11 bases. The CDR3 totals 14 residues. Per germline, CDR1 SEHNR and CDR2 FQNEAQ (reference sequence). Clinical Activity Scores of at least 3, NOSPECS grades of at least 4 and durations under 3 months characterized ophthalmopathy patients. Findings and limits, study-wide: Ophthalmopathy could be told apart from stable hyperthyroidism with a 13 V-J model. Blood also carried most thyroid clonotypes expanded above 0.001.

This clonotype was seen many times. Its cognate antigen is unknown. From RNA transcripts, TCR beta CDR3 regions were amplified. TCR CDR3 underwent first-round RT-PCR with the HTBI primer set. One entry per CDR3 protein, called by TCRdb with MiXCR from the multiplex PCR reads. The sample carries 400,000 to 550,000 distinct CDR3 sequences, roughly a quarter recorded once. Sequenced input: blood. This sequence was found in a woman younger than 45 with Graves' ophthalmopathy. This chain connects TRBV7-9 to TRBJ1-1; TRBD1 matches at 7 bases. CDR3 coding DNA: TGTGCCAGCAGCTTGGTGGGACAGCCCTGGGGGGCTTTCTTT. Translation gives CASSLVGQPWGAFF.